Included here is one TCR beta chain sequence, with context. This specimen comes from a study of blood T cell repertoires in COVID-19. This CDR3 contains 13 residues. V was pared by 3 bases and J by 3 bases, with 1 base of the junction left unmatched. Germline V gives CDR1 KGHSH, CDR2 LQKENI. In the source study's methods: Amplified reference gene primers provided the basis for estimating nucleated cell counts. Profiling relied on immunoSEQ multiplex PCR, and the TCRdb table lists in-frame clones only, not all of them. D and trimming were read from the DNA, whereas the V and J calls and clone size are those reported in that table. The table has 57,000 or so clones, approximately 80% seen once; the top ten hold roughly 20%.

The specimen sequenced was peripheral blood. The V call is TRBV18, the J call TRBJ1-2; 7 bases agree with TRBD1. This clonotype was sampled from an elderly woman with active or convalescent COVID-19. The CDR3 DNA sequence: TGTGCCAGCTCACCGGACAGGTACTATGGCTACACCTTC. It yields the protein CASSPDRYYGYTF.